This T cell receptor beta chain was recovered during a study of blood T cell repertoires in COVID-19. Sequencing used immunoSEQ multiplex PCR; TCRdb keeps in-frame clones, though not all of them. The sample consists of approximately 300,000 clones, over 75% of them appearing once. The sequence came from a human donor with COVID-19, enrolled during active disease. The donor label of this sample is uncertain. Sequencing was carried out using peripheral blood.

The CDR3 region is CAWSALSTGLEPQHF. The CDR3 coding sequence is TGTGCCTGGAGTGCCCTTTCAACAGGGCTGGAGCCCCAGCATTTT. This chain links TRBV30 with TRBJ1-5; D possibly corresponds to TRBD1 (6 bases). Trimming cost V 1 base and J 8 bases, with 18 bases left between them. This CDR3 contains 15 residues. Germline lookup yields CDR1 GTSNPN and CDR2 SVGIG (reference sequence). The complete variable domain, with remaining parts taken from reference TRBV30 and TRBJ1-5, reads SQTIHQWPATLVQPVGSPLSLECTVEGTSNPNLYWYRQAAGRGLQLLFYSVGIGQISSEVPQNLSASRPQDRQFILSSKKLLLSDSGFYLCAWSALSTGLEPQHFGDGTRLSIL.